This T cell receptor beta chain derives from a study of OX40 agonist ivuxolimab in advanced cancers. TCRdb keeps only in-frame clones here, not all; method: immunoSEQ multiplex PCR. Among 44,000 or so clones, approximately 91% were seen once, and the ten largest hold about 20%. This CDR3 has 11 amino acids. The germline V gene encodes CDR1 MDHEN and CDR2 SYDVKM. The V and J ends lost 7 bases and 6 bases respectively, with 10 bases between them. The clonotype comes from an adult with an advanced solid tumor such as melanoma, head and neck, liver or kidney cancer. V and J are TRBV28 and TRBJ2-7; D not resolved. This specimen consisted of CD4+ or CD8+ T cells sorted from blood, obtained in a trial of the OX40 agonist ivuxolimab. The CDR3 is CASKWGSEQYF. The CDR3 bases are TGTGCCAGCAAGTGGGGAAGCGAGCAGTACTTC.